A selection of T cell receptor beta chains follows, all from one sample in a study of blood T cell repertoires in COVID-19. Profiled with immunoSEQ multiplex PCR; TCRdb holds only in-frame clones, not every one. The table lists around 230,000 clones, about 91% of them singletons, with 2.5% in the top ten. The sample comprised PBMCs or T cells enriched from blood (not recorded which). The receptors derive from a woman aged 40 to 50 with acute COVID-19. CDR3s include the opening cysteine and the closing phenylalanine or tryptophan. A D gene is named only where the DNA matches it firmly. A clone size is listed for some rows: how often the clone was seen (once, few, many), or a class if it is expanded.

TRBD1 16 TRBJ1-5 TRBV19 once CASNPDRGLGNQPQHF TGTGCCAGTAACCCCGACAGGGGGCTGGGCAATCAGCCCCAGCATTTT
- 14 TRBJ2-2 TRBV7-2 - CASSSSRVAGELFF TGTGCCAGCAGCTCCAGCCGGGTGGCCGGGGAGCTGTTTTTT
- 15 TRBJ1-1 TRBV4-2 once CASSQEEAGESEAFF TGTGCCAGCAGCCAAGAAGAAGCAGGGGAGAGTGAAGCTTTCTTT
TRBD1 15 TRBJ1-2 TRBV4-3 - CASSHKPGQGGGYTF TGCGCCAGCAGCCACAAACCGGGACAGGGGGGCGGCTACACCTTC
- 16 TRBJ2-3 TRBV9 - CASSVLGGTSTDTQYF TGTGCCAGCAGCGTACTCGGCGGGACTAGCACAGATACGCAGTATTTT
TRBD2 14 TRBJ2-3 TRBV28 - CASRPGLAGRTQYF TGTGCCAGCAGACCGGGACTAGCGGGGCGGACGCAGTATTTT
- 14 TRBJ1-5 TRBV2 - CASSGTGGNQPQHF TGTGCCAGCAGTGGGACTGGTGGCAATCAGCCCCAGCATTTT
- 11 TRBJ2-5 TRBV5-1 once CASRSQETQYF TGCGCCAGCCGGAGCCAAGAGACCCAGTACTTC
- 15 TRBJ2-7 TRBV3-1/TRBV3-2 - CASSQGQGRAYEQYF TGTGCCAGCAGCCAAGGACAGGGGAGGGCATACGAGCAGTACTTC
- 13 TRBJ1-5 TRBV27 - CASSIRIYQPQHF TGTGCCAGCAGCATCAGAATTTATCAGCCCCAGCATTTT
- 12 TRBJ2-3 TRBV5-4 - CASSFEGDTQYF TGTGCCAGCAGCTTTGAGGGTGATACGCAGTATTTT
- 17 TRBJ2-7 TRBV4-1 - CASSQGKAGRLSYEQYF TGCGCCAGCAGCCAAGGGAAGGCCGGACGACTATCCTACGAGCAGTACTTC
TRBD1 15 TRBJ2-1 TRBV2 - CASSDDRVLGVEQFF TGTGCCAGCAGTGATGACAGGGTTTTGGGGGTTGAGCAGTTCTTC
- 14 TRBJ1-1 TRBV7-9 - CASSLALANTEAFF TGTGCCAGCAGCTTAGCGCTGGCAAACACTGAAGCTTTCTTT
- 13 TRBJ2-7 TRBV7-9 - CASSTTGPYEQYF TGTGCCAGCAGCACAACAGGGCCCTACGAGCAGTACTTC
TRBD1 12 TRBJ1-5 TRBV19 - CASRQGVEPQHF TGTGCCAGTCGACAGGGGGTAGAGCCCCAGCATTTT
- 13 TRBJ1-5 TRBV19 - CASSEDSSGPQHF TGTGCCAGTAGCGAAGACAGCTCAGGACCCCAGCATTTT
TRBD1 11 TRBJ1-6 TRBV2 - CASSRSGQGGF TGTGCCAGCAGTCGTAGCGGACAGGGAGGATTT
- 14 TRBJ1-1 TRBV7-8 - CASTLSTGNTEAFF TGTGCCAGCACCCTTAGCACGGGAAACACTGAAGCTTTCTTT
- 15 TRBJ1-1 TRBV4-3 once CASSQLPGWNTEAFF TGCGCCAGCAGCCAACTCCCAGGGTGGAACACTGAAGCTTTCTTT
TRBD1 16 TRBJ1-5 TRBV4-3 - CASSQDADRGNQPQHF TGCGCCAGCAGCCAAGACGCGGACAGGGGGAATCAGCCCCAGCATTTT
- 16 TRBJ1-5 TRBV24-1 - CATSHGGKRSNQPQHF TGTGCCACCAGTCACGGGGGGAAGAGGAGCAATCAGCCCCAGCATTTT
- 15 TRBJ1-1 TRBV5-4 - CASSLLGALNTEAFF TGTGCCAGCAGCTTGCTAGGGGCACTGAACACTGAAGCTTTCTTT
- 14 TRBJ2-1 TRBV14 - CASSGTPEGYEQFF TGTGCCAGCTCCGGAACACCGGAGGGCTATGAGCAGTTCTTC